Each of the 23 T cell receptor beta chains below was sequenced from the same sample in a study of T-cell reconstitution after alpha-beta-depleted transplantation in children. The TCRbeta library was prepared with unique molecular identifiers. TCRdb re-derived calls from the PCR reads in MiXCR, one entry per CDR3 protein. The data contain hundreds of thousands of distinct CDR3 sequences, around 13% of them seen just once; the ten biggest clones take up 2.2%. The source was PBMCs, mostly from graft donor cells, collected 360 days after TCRalphabeta/CD19-depleted stem cell transplant. The receptors come from a male patient between 5 and 17 years old who had a stem cell transplant for acute myeloid leukemia, so the T cells may come from the graft donor.

This chain uses TRBV20-1 with TRBJ2-7, with 10 bases fitting TRBD1. CDR1 DFQATT and CDR2 SNEGSKA come from the germline V gene (reference sequence). The V gene end was trimmed by 7 bases and the J gene end by 4 bases; junction bases not matched to a gene: 13. The CDR3 totals 15 residues. The CDR3 DNA reads as TGCAGTGAAATGGGTGGGGCGGGACAGGGGTACGAGCAGTACTTC. Encoded protein: CSEMGGAGQGYEQYF.

This clonotype has ten or more counts. V usage is TRBV5-1 and J usage is TRBJ1-2, with D unclear. The germline CDR1 and CDR2 sequences are SGHRS and YFSETQ. CDR3 length: 15 amino acids. V was trimmed by 1 base and J by 4 bases, leaving 14 bases between them. In DNA form, the CDR3 reads TGCGCCAGCAGCTTGCAAACGACGGATTTCTATGGCTACACCTTC. Translated: CASSLQTTDFYGYTF.

This clonotype was counted only a few times. J is TRBJ2-1 and V is TRBV11-1; 14 nucleotides align to TRBD2. From germline, CDR1 is SGHAT and CDR2 FQDESV (reference sequence). With 8 bases clipped from V and 3 bases from J, the junction kept 15 bases outside the gene matches. This CDR3 contains 19 residues. The CDR3 DNA is TGTGCCAGCGATCCCGGGACTAGCGGGAGTTGGGGCCGCTACAATGAGCAGTTCTTC. It encodes CASDPGTSGSWGRYNEQFF.

V gene TRBV11-2 combines with J gene TRBJ2-4; TRBD1 matches 8 bases. Germline CDR1 reads SGHAT; CDR2 reads FQNNGV. V shed 3 bases, J shed 0 bases, and the junction held 10 bases outside the gene matches. There are 18 residues in the CDR3. The CDR3 sequence is CASSFRGPVTLAKNIQYF. CDR3 coding DNA: TGTGCCAGCAGCTTCAGGGGGCCAGTGACCCTAGCCAAAAACATTCAGTACTTC.

This clonotype appeared a few times. This sequence joins TRBV9 and TRBJ2-5, with D perhaps matching TRBD2 (6 bases). V was pared by 0 bases and J by 4 bases, with 10 bases between. This CDR3 region has 14 residues. The germline CDR1 and CDR2 sequences are SGDLS and YYNGEE. The CDR3 sequence is CASSVAGGLETQYF. CDR3 sequence (DNA): TGTGCCAGCAGCGTAGCCGGGGGACTAGAGACCCAGTACTTC.

The chain is built from TRBV2 and TRBJ2-5; D not certain. The CDR3 is made up of 14 amino acids. CDR1 is SNHLY and CDR2 is FYNNEI in the germline V gene. The ends were cut back, 2 bases at V and 1 base at J, with 8 bases in the middle. CDR3 coding DNA: TGTGCCAGCAGTGAACGCCAGTTCCAAGAGACCCAGTACTTC. Translated: CASSERQFQETQYF.

This chain's CDR3 is CAISVSGTVRGGNYEQYF. The DNA of the CDR3 is TGTGCCATCAGTGTCTCGGGCACCGTCCGAGGGGGGAACTACGAGCAGTACTTC. The chain uses TRBV10-3 and TRBJ2-7; perhaps D is TRBD1 or TRBD2 (6 bases each). The CDR3 length is 18 residues. Germline V lookup: CDR1 ENHRY, CDR2 SYGVKD. V lost 4 bases, J lost 3 bases, and 25 bases lay in between.

This clonotype was found many times. The rearrangement joins TRBV24-1 to TRBJ2-1, with D perhaps TRBD2 (6 bases). Germline CDR1 reads KGHDR; CDR2 reads SFDVKD. The CDR3 spans 15 residues. Trimming removed 4 bases from V and 7 bases from J, with 16 bases in between. For the CDR3, the DNA is TGTGCCACCAGTGAACCCCTGGCAGGGAGGAATGAGCAGTTCTTC. It translates to CATSEPLAGRNEQFF.

The chain employs TRBV7-3 and TRBJ2-1; TRBD2 might be the D (6 bases). Germline V gene sequence: CDR1 SGHTA, CDR2 FQGTGA. This CDR3 comprises 15 residues. V was clipped by 6 bases and J by 4 bases, with 16 bases between them. The CDR3 spells CASRLTAGLYNEQFF. In DNA, the CDR3 is TGTGCCAGCAGGCTCACGGCGGGACTTTACAATGAGCAGTTCTTC.

This clonotype was seen a handful of times. The CDR3, as DNA: TGTGCCAGCACTCGAAGCTCCTACGAGCAGTACTTC. Translated: CASTRSSYEQYF. The V gene is TRBV2, the J gene TRBJ2-7; no clear D. V was trimmed by 7 bases and J by 0 bases, leaving 7 bases between them. The CDR3 has 12 amino acids. Germline V gene data show CDR1 as SNHLY and CDR2 as FYNNEI.

This clonotype occurred a few times. The V gene is TRBV20-1, the J gene TRBJ2-1, with 10 bases lining up with TRBD2. Germline V gene data show CDR1 as DFQATT and CDR2 as SNEGSKA (reference sequence). J was trimmed by 1 base and V by 3 bases; bases with no gene match: 9. CDR3 size: 17 residues. CDR3 protein: CSASGGLAVLSYNEQFF. For the CDR3, the DNA is TGCAGTGCTAGCGGCGGACTAGCGGTATTATCCTACAATGAGCAGTTCTTC.

This clonotype has at least ten counts. The CDR3 DNA sequence: TGTGCCAGCAGCTCAACAGGGGATAATTCACCCCTCCACTTT. Residues: CASSSTGDNSPLHF. This chain joins TRBV7-9 and TRBJ1-6; 7 nucleotides align to TRBD1. CDR1 and CDR2 (germline): SEHNR, FQNEAQ (reference sequence). This CDR3 contains 14 residues. J lost 5 bases, V lost 4 bases, and 2 bases had no gene match.

The V call is TRBV5-1, the J call TRBJ2-7; 11 nucleotides match TRBD2. CDR1 and CDR2 from the germline V gene are SGHRS and YFSETQ. CDR3 length: 16 residues. With 4 bases clipped from V and 2 bases from J, the junction kept 8 bases outside the gene matches. The CDR3 region has the DNA TGCGCCAGCAGCCACCCTAGCGGGAGGAATGCCTACGAGCAGTACTTC. It encodes CASSHPSGRNAYEQYF.

This clonotype was seen ten or more times. The rearrangement uses TRBV5-1 and TRBJ2-5; D gene unclear. V gave up 1 base and J gave up 6 bases, with 10 bases separating them. CDR1 is SGHRS, CDR2 YFSETQ, per germline. CDR3 length: 13 amino acids. The CDR3 region has the DNA TGCGCCAGCAGCTTGACAAAAGTCCAGACCCAGTACTTC. It encodes CASSLTKVQTQYF.

This chain connects TRBV5-6 to TRBJ2-1, with D unresolved. Germline V CDR1 and CDR2: SGHDT, YYEEEE. V lost 0 bases and J lost 3, with 7 bases in between. The CDR3 is 14 amino acids. The CDR3: CASSLELVYNEQFF. CDR3 coding DNA: TGTGCCAGCAGCTTGGAACTTGTCTACAATGAGCAGTTCTTC.

This clonotype came up many times. This chain uses TRBV12-3 or TRBV12-4 with TRBJ2-5, with D hard to call. Trimming left V 4 bases short and J 0 bases short, with 15 bases between. The CDR3 sequence is 16 residues long. CDR3 DNA sequence: TGTGCCAGCAGTTCCCCAGCCGAAAGGTACCAAGAGACCCAGTACTTC. It translates to CASSSPAERYQETQYF.

The rearrangement links TRBV6-1 to TRBJ2-2; 12 bases align to TRBD1. The CDR3 loop spans 14 amino acids. J gave up 4 bases and V 11 bases, and 5 bases lay outside the gene matches. Germline V CDR1 and CDR2: MNHNS, SASEGT. The CDR3 loop reads CAGDRGRSTGELFF. The CDR3 DNA reads as TGTGCCGGGGACAGGGGGCGGTCCACCGGGGAGCTGTTTTTT.

This clonotype appeared many times. The J gene is TRBJ2-1, the V gene TRBV6-2 or TRBV6-3, with TRBD2 matching 10 bases. J was trimmed by 5 bases and V by 5 bases; bases with no gene match: 6. The CDR3 spans 15 residues. CDR1 is MNHEY and CDR2 is SVGEGT in the germline V gene. In nucleotides, the CDR3 is TGTGCCAGCAGTCCGGGGGGACTAGCGAACAATGAGCAGTTCTTC. Protein product: CASSPGGLANNEQFF.

This clonotype was detected only a few times. V is TRBV10-3 and J is TRBJ1-6; TRBD1 is a possible D gene (5 bases). In germline, CDR1 is ENHRY, CDR2 SYGVKD. CDR3 length equals 14 residues. With 7 bases removed from V and 6 bases from J, the gap between germline ends came to 13 bases. The CDR3 DNA follows: TGTGCCATCAAAGACCAGGGAGGTAATTCACCCCTCCACTTT. Protein: CAIKDQGGNSPLHF.

The sample holds a few counts of this clonotype. This chain connects TRBV11-1 to TRBJ1-5; 7 nucleotides line up with TRBD1. CDR3 length equals 18 residues. Germline V CDR1 and CDR2: SGHAT, FQDESV (reference sequence). V lost 1 base, J lost 0 bases, and 9 bases stayed unmatched. The CDR3 DNA reads TGTGCCAGCAGCTTAGAGGGGCAGGGGGTAGATAGCAATCAGCCCCAGCATTTT. Its protein is CASSLEGQGVDSNQPQHF. Complete variable domain (other parts from reference TRBV11-1 and TRBJ1-5): EAEVAQSPRYKITEKSQAVAFWCDPISGHATLYWYRQILGQGPELLVQFQDESVVDDSQLPKDRFSAERLKGVDSTLKIQPAELGDSAMYLCASSLEGQGVDSNQPQHFGDGTRLSIL.

The gene calls are TRBV5-1 and TRBJ2-1, with 11 bases fitting TRBD2. Germline lookup yields CDR1 SGHRS and CDR2 YFSETQ. With V trimmed by 6 bases and J by 3 bases, 5 bases remained unmatched. There are 15 residues in the CDR3. DNA of the CDR3: TGCGCCAGCACGGGACTAGCGGACTACTACAATGAGCAGTTCTTC. This codes for CASTGLADYYNEQFF. The variable domain in full, with the rest retrieved from reference TRBV5-1 and TRBJ2-1, is KAGVTQTPRYLIKTRGQQVTLSCSPISGHRSVSWYQQTPGQGLQFLFEYFSETQRNKGNFPGRFSGRQFSNSRSEMNVSTLELGDSALYLCASTGLADYYNEQFFGPGTRLTVL.

There are many counts of this clonotype. The chain combines TRBV5-1 with TRBJ2-7, with 12 positions matching TRBD1. V was clipped by 6 bases and J by 5 bases; unmatched bases: 6. Germline V gives CDR1 SGHRS, CDR2 YFSETQ. This CDR3 is 14 amino acids long. Here the CDR3 DNA reads TGCGCCAGCAACCGGGACAGGGGGCCCAACGAGCAGTACTTC. Encoded protein: CASNRDRGPNEQYF.

The table lists this clonotype with a few counts. The V call is TRBV29-1, the J call TRBJ2-3, with 7 positions matching TRBD1. There are 16 residues in the CDR3. V lost 4 bases to trimming and J lost 5 bases; unmatched junction nucleotides: 15. The germline V gene has CDR1 SQVTM and CDR2 ANQGSEA. DNA for the CDR3: TGCAGCGTTGGAGGGTGGGTCGGGACAGCTGAAGATACGCAGTATTTT. Protein: CSVGGWVGTAEDTQYF.